The 24 T cell receptor beta chains in this list originate from one sample, sequenced in a study of CD8 T cells in Susac syndrome. cDNA came from roughly 0.53 to 1 ug RNA primed by random hexamers. MiXCR was run by TCRdb on the immunoSEQ multiplex PCR reads, yielding one entry per CDR3 protein. Of approximately 120,000 distinct CDR3 sequences listed, about 95% are singletons. Sequencing input: CD4+ T cells from PBMCs. The receptors originated from a human donor in good health.

The chain has TRBV3-1 and TRBJ2-2; the D gene could be TRBD1 or TRBD2 (7 bases each). With 2 bases removed from V and 4 bases from J, the gap between germline ends came to 17 bases. Per germline, CDR1 LGHDT and CDR2 YNNKEL (reference sequence). The CDR3 extends over 17 amino acids. The CDR3 region has the DNA TGTGCCAGCAGCCAAAATCCAGGGGGGGGGCCCACCGGGGAGCTGTTTTTT. Translated, it gives CASSQNPGGGPTGELFF. Complete variable domain (other parts from reference TRBV3-1 and TRBJ2-2): DTAVSQTPKYLVTQMGNDKSIKCEQNLGHDTMYWYKQDSKKFLKIMFSYNNKELIINETVPNRFSPKSPDKAHLNLHINSLELGDSAVYFCASSQNPGGGPTGELFFGEGSRLTVL.

The chain links TRBV4-1 to TRBJ2-1; 11 nucleotides agree with TRBD2. The germline gives CDR1 MGHRA, CDR2 YSYEKL. The CDR3 length is 17 residues. Germline trimming cut 2 bases from V and 5 bases from J; bases unmatched to any gene: 8. The CDR3 protein is CASSQPRLAGPHNEQFF. The CDR3, as DNA: TGCGCCAGCAGCCAACCTAGACTAGCGGGACCCCACAATGAGCAGTTCTTC.

V is TRBV5-1 and J is TRBJ2-5; tentatively, D is TRBD1 or TRBD2 (5 bases each). Germline lookup yields CDR1 SGHRS and CDR2 YFSETQ. The CDR3 runs to 13 residues. The germline V and J ends were trimmed by 4 bases and 5 bases, with 12 bases remaining between them. CDR3 bases: TGCGCCAGCAGCCGGGACCAGGAGGAGACCCAGTACTTC. It specifies CASSRDQEETQYF.

This chain joins TRBV10-3 and TRBJ1-1; maybe TRBD1 (5 bases). There are 15 residues in the CDR3. Trimming removed 0 bases from V and 6 bases from J, with 14 bases in between. CDR1 and CDR2 (germline): ENHRY, SYGVKD. This chain's CDR3 is CAISESTRGAAEAFF. DNA for the CDR3: TGTGCCATCAGTGAGTCGACGAGGGGCGCGGCTGAAGCTTTCTTT.

The rearrangement uses TRBV2 and TRBJ2-1; 8 bases are shared with TRBD1. Unmatched junction bases numbered 3, after V lost 1 base and J lost 7 bases. The germline gives CDR1 SNHLY, CDR2 FYNNEI. CDR3 length: 14 residues. CDR3 sequence reads: CASSEDRGENEQFF. CDR3 bases: TGTGCCAGCAGTGAAGACAGGGGGGAGAATGAGCAGTTCTTC.

The V call is TRBV12-3 or TRBV12-4, the J call TRBJ2-7; 12 bases are a match to TRBD1. Losses at the gene ends were 5 bases for V and 5 bases for J; bases not matched to a gene: 7. The CDR3 covers 15 residues. CDR3 nucleotide sequence: TGTGCCAGCAGTCCCCTAGGGGACAGGGGGCACGAGCAGTACTTC. Its translation: CASSPLGDRGHEQYF.

This clonotype appeared once. The V gene is TRBV5-4, the J gene TRBJ2-7; tentatively, D is TRBD1 (5 bases). V gave up 0 bases and J gave up 5 bases, with 15 bases separating them. The CDR3 consists of 15 residues. CDR1 is SGHNT, CDR2 YYREEE, per germline (reference sequence). In DNA, the CDR3 is TGTGCCAGCAGCTTGGCCAAGAAGGGGAACGACGAGCAGTACTTC. It codes for CASSLAKKGNDEQYF.

This chain connects TRBV20-1 to TRBJ2-2, with D unresolved. Germline V CDR1 and CDR2: DFQATT, SNEGSKA (reference sequence). V was shortened by 2 bases and J by 2 bases, with 9 bases between the two germline ends. This CDR3 has 14 amino acids. This CDR3 reads CSARLSRNTGELFF. In DNA form, the CDR3 reads TGCAGTGCTAGACTAAGTCGAAACACCGGGGAGCTGTTTTTT.

This clonotype appeared once. V gene TRBV6-1 combines with J gene TRBJ2-4; tentatively, D is TRBD2 (5 bases). Trimming removed 2 bases from V and 0 bases from J, with 14 bases in between. CDR1 MNHNS and CDR2 SASEGT come from the germline V gene. This CDR3 has 17 amino acids. The CDR3 loop reads CASSEYEGNRAKNIQYF. The CDR3 region has the DNA TGTGCCAGCAGTGAATACGAGGGAAATAGAGCCAAAAACATTCAGTACTTC.

The genes are TRBV11-2 and TRBJ2-1; 7 nucleotides agree with TRBD2. The CDR3 is 15 residues long. V was clipped by 1 base and J by 7 bases; unmatched bases: 7. Germline assignment: CDR1 SGHAT and CDR2 FQNNGV. The CDR3 protein is CASSLGGGVLNEQFF. The CDR3, as DNA: TGTGCCAGCAGCTTAGGGGGAGGGGTATTAAATGAGCAGTTCTTC.

The V call is TRBV6-2 or TRBV6-3, the J call TRBJ2-1, with 9 bases identical to TRBD2. In germline, CDR1 is MNHEY, CDR2 SVGEGT. V lost 2 bases and J lost 8; bases outside the gene matches: 7. The CDR3 extends over 15 amino acids. CDR3 residues: CASSYPREGHDEQFF. The CDR3 region has the DNA TGTGCCAGCAGTTACCCGCGGGAGGGCCACGATGAGCAGTTCTTC.

V usage is TRBV5-6 and J usage is TRBJ2-1, with D unclear. Germline CDR1 SGHDT, CDR2 YYEEEE. Trimming left V 0 bases short and J 0 bases short, with 7 bases between. The CDR3 has 15 amino acids. CDR3 coding DNA: TGTGCCAGCAGCTTGGCCCAGCGCTCCTACAATGAGCAGTTCTTC. This gives the protein CASSLAQRSYNEQFF.

CDR3 protein: CAISESNGRDYEQYF. CDR3 DNA: TGTGCCATCAGTGAGTCGAACGGCAGGGACTACGAGCAGTACTTC. The rearrangement links TRBV10-3 to TRBJ2-7; tentative D call: TRBD1 (5 bases). CDR3 length equals 15 residues. CDR1 and CDR2 (germline): ENHRY, SYGVKD. V gave up 0 bases and J gave up 3 bases, with 12 bases separating them.

This rearrangement joins TRBV25-1 to TRBJ2-7, with 10 bases identical to TRBD2. The CDR3 runs 14 residues. Germline-derived CDR1 and CDR2 are MGHDK and SYGVNS. V gave up 4 bases and J gave up 3 bases; unmatched junction bases: 3. In nucleotides, the CDR3 is TGTGCCAGCAGTGGACTAGCGGGCAACTACGAGCAGTACTTC. Its protein is CASSGLAGNYEQYF.

This chain links TRBV30 with TRBJ2-1, with TRBD2 identical over 10 bases. The CDR3 has 14 amino acids. The V and J ends lost 7 bases and 6 bases, in that order; junction bases with no gene match: 9. Germline CDR1 is GTSNPN and CDR2 is SVGIG (reference sequence). The CDR3, as DNA: TGTGCCTTGCGGGTCAGACTAGCGGGCAATGAGCAGTTCTTC. Residues: CALRVRLAGNEQFF.

This clonotype was counted once. The chain carries TRBV30 and TRBJ1-3; D remains unclear. Between the trimmed V and J ends, which lost 5 bases and 2 bases, there was a span of 7 bases. The CDR3 loop spans 12 amino acids. From germline, CDR1 is GTSNPN and CDR2 SVGIG (reference sequence). The DNA of the CDR3 is TGTGCCTGGCGGAGGACTGGAAACACCATATATTTT. Its protein is CAWRRTGNTIYF. Drawing the rest from reference TRBV30 and TRBJ1-3, the complete variable domain is SQTIHQWPATLVQPVGSPLSLECTVEGTSNPNLYWYRQAAGRGLQLLFYSVGIGQISSEVPQNLSASRPQDRQFILSSKKLLLSDSGFYLCAWRRTGNTIYFGEGSWLTVV.

This rearrangement joins TRBV6-5 to TRBJ2-7; D possibly corresponds to TRBD1 (5 bases). The CDR3 contains 13 residues. CDR1 and CDR2 (germline): MNHEY, SVGAGI. Trimming left V 5 bases short and J 3 bases short, with 11 bases between. The DNA of the CDR3 is TGTGCCAGCAGTCGACGACAGTTCTACGAGCAGTACTTC. It specifies CASSRRQFYEQYF.

The chain is built from TRBV18 and TRBJ1-1, with 7 nucleotides matching TRBD1. Trimming took 4 bases from V and 1 from J; bases not matched to a gene: 6. The CDR3 loop spans 15 amino acids. Germline V CDR1 and CDR2: KGHSH, LQKENI. The CDR3 sequence is CASSRLTGPNTEAFF. CDR3 DNA sequence: TGTGCCAGCTCACGACTGACAGGGCCGAACACTGAAGCTTTCTTT. Full variable domain (outside the CDR3, taken from reference TRBV18 and TRBJ1-1): NAGVMQNPRHLVRRRGQEARLRCSPMKGHSHVYWYRQLPEEGLKFMVYLQKENIIDESGMPKERFSAEFPKEGPSILRIQQVVRGDSAAYFCASSRLTGPNTEAFFGQGTRLTVV.

The CDR3 sequence is CSVPEGSFASNEQFF. The CDR3 nucleotides read TGCAGCGTTCCTGAGGGCAGTTTTGCGTCAAATGAGCAGTTCTTC. The chain recombines TRBV29-1 with TRBJ2-1, with TRBD2 as a possible D gene (5 bases). V lost 5 bases and J lost 7, with 21 bases in between. The CDR3 is 15 residues long. CDR1 is SQVTM and CDR2 is ANQGSEA in the germline V gene.

The rearrangement links TRBV12-3 or TRBV12-4 to TRBJ2-2; a weak D match, TRBD1 (6 bases). The CDR3 consists of 16 residues. Trimming took 4 bases from V and 2 from J, leaving 14 bases between them. CDR3 region: CASSYQLGGNTGELFF. As DNA, the CDR3 is TGTGCCAGCAGTTACCAACTAGGGGGAAACACCGGGGAGCTGTTTTTT.

The chain joins TRBV11-2 to TRBJ2-3, with TRBD2 identical over 14 bases. The germline V gene has CDR1 SGHAT and CDR2 FQNNGV. The CDR3 is made up of 14 amino acids. J gave up 9 bases and V 4 bases, and 3 bases lay outside the gene matches. The CDR3 protein is CASSSGTSGGTQYF. In DNA form, the CDR3 reads TGTGCCAGCAGCTCCGGGACTAGCGGGGGAACGCAGTATTTT.

This rearrangement joins TRBV10-1 to TRBJ2-7, with 8 bases identical to TRBD1. This CDR3 comprises 12 residues. Germline V gives CDR1 WNHNN, CDR2 SYGVQD (reference sequence). With 6 bases clipped from V and 4 bases from J, the junction kept 2 bases outside the gene matches. The CDR3 protein is CASSGQGYEQYF. CDR3 sequence (DNA): TGCGCCAGCAGCGGACAGGGATACGAGCAGTACTTC.

V is TRBV4-1 and J is TRBJ1-5, with no clear D. Germline lookup yields CDR1 MGHRA and CDR2 YSYEKL. There are 14 residues in the CDR3. V lost 2 bases to trimming and J lost 4 bases, with 9 bases between them. DNA of the CDR3: TGCGCCAGCAGCCAATCGGCCCGGAATCAGCCCCAGCATTTT. Protein: CASSQSARNQPQHF.

This clonotype came up once. This chain uses TRBV7-2 with TRBJ2-7; 7 nucleotides match TRBD1. Looked up from germline, CDR1 is SGHTA and CDR2 is FQGNSA. V lost 5 bases, J lost 4 bases, and 8 bases stayed unmatched. The CDR3 consists of 14 residues. The CDR3 bases are TGTGCCAGCAGCCTCAGGGACAGCCTTTACGAGCAGTACTTC. It translates to CASSLRDSLYEQYF.